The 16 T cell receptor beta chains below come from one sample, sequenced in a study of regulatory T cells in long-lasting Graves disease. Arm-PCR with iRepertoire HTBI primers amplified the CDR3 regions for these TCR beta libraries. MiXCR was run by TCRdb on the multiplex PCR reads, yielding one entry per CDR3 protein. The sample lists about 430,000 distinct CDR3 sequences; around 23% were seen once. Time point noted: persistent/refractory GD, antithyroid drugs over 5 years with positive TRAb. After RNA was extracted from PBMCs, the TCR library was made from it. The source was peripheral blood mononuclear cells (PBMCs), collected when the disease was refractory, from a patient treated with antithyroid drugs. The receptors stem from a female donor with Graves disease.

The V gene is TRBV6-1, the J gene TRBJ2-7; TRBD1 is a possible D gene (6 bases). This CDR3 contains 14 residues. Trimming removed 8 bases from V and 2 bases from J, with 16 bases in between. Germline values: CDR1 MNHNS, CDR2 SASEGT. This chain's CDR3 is CASRLDGGPYEQYF. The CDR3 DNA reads TGTGCCAGCCGGCTGGATGGGGGCCCCTACGAGCAGTACTTC.

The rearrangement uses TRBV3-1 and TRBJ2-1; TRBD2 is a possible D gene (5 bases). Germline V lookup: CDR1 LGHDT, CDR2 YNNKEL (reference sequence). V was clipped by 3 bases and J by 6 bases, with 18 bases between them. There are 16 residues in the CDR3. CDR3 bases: TGTGCCAGCAGCCATCGTACGGGAAGGCTAACCAATGAGCAGTTCTTC. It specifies CASSHRTGRLTNEQFF.

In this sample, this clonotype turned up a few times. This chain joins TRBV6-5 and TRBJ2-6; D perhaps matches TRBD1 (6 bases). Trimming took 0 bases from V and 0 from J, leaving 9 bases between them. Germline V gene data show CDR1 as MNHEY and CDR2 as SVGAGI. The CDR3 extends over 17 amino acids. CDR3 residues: CASSYSTGNSGANVLTF. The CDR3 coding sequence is TGTGCCAGCAGTTACTCGACAGGCAACTCTGGGGCCAACGTCCTGACTTTC.

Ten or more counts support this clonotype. The CDR3 is CASVPGLIGNSPLHF. The CDR3 coding sequence is TGTGCCAGCGTCCCAGGGCTCATCGGCAATTCACCCCTCCACTTT. This chain uses TRBV28 with TRBJ1-6; a possible D gene is TRBD1 (5 bases). V lost 8 bases and J 7 bases, leaving 18 bases between the germline ends. Germline CDR1 is MDHEN and CDR2 is SYDVKM. The CDR3 loop spans 15 amino acids.

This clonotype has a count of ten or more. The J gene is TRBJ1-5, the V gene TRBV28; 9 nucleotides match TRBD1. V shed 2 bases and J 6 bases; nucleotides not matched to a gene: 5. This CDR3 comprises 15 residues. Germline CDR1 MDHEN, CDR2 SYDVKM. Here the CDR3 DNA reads TGTGCCAGCAGTTTAACTACAGGGGGCTCTCAGCCCCAGCATTTT. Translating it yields CASSLTTGGSQPQHF.

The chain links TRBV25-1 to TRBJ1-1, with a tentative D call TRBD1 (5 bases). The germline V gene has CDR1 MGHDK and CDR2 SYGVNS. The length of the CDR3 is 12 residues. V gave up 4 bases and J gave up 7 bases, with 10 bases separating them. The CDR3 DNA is TGTGCCAGCAGTGGGGACCGGGTTGAAGCTTTCTTT. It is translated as CASSGDRVEAFF. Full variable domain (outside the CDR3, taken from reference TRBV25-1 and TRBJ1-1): EADIYQTPRYLVIGTGKKITLECSQTMGHDKMYWYQQDPGMELHLIHYSYGVNSTEKGDLSSESTVSRIRTEHFPLTLESARPSHTSQYLCASSGDRVEAFFGQGTRLTVV.

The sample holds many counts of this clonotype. CDR3 DNA: TGTGCCAGCAGTTTAGGGACAGGGGGCTGGGAGCAGTACTTC. Residues: CASSLGTGGWEQYF. The V gene is TRBV28, the J gene TRBJ2-7; 12 bases match TRBD1. Germline values: CDR1 MDHEN, CDR2 SYDVKM. The CDR3 is made up of 14 amino acids. V was clipped by 2 bases and J by 7 bases; unmatched bases: 3. Full variable domain (missing parts from reference TRBV28 and TRBJ2-7): DVKVTQSSRYLVKRTGEKVFLECVQDMDHENMFWYRQDPGLGLRLIYFSYDVKMKEKGDIPEGYSVSREKKERFSLILESASTNQTSMYLCASSLGTGGWEQYFGPGTRLTVT.

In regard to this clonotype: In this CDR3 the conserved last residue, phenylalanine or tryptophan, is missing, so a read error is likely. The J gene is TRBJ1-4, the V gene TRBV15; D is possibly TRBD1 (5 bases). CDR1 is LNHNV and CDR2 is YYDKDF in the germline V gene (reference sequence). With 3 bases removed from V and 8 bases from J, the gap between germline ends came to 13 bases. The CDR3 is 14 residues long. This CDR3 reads CATSRDSGVEKLFL. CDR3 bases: TGTGCCACCAGCAGGGACTCGGGGGTGGAAAAACTGTTTCTT.

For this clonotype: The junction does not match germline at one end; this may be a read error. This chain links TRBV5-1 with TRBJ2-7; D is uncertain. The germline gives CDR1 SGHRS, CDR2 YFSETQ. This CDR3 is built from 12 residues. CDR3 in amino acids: CASSLQNYEQYF. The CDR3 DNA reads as TGTGCCAGCAGTTTGCAAAATTACGAGCAGTACTTC. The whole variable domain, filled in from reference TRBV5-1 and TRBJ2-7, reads KAGVTQTPRYLIKTRGQQVTLSCSPISGHRSVSWYQQTPGQGLQFLFEYFSETQRNKGNFPGRFSGRQFSNSRSEMNVSTLELGDSALYLCASSLQNYEQYFGPGTRLTVT.

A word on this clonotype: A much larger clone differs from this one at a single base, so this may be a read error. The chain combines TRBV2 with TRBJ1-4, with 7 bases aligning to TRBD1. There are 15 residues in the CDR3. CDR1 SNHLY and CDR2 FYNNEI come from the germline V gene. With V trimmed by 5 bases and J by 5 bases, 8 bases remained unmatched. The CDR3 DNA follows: TGTGCCAGCAGTTCTAGGGGGACAGCAAATGAAAAACTGTTTTTT. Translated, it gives CASSSRGTANEKLFF.

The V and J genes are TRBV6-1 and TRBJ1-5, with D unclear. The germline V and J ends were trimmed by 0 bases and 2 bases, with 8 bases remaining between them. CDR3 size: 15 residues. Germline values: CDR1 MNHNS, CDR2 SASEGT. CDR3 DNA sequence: TGTGCCAGCAGTGAAGCGCAGTGGGGCAATCAGCCCCAGCATTTT. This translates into CASSEAQWGNQPQHF.

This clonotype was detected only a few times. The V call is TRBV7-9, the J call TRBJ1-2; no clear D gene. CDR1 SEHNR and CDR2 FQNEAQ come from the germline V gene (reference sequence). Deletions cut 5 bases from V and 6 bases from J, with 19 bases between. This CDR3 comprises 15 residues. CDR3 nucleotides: TGTGCCAGCAGCCCGCAGTTCAGGAGCGATAATGGCTACACCTTC. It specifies CASSPQFRSDNGYTF.

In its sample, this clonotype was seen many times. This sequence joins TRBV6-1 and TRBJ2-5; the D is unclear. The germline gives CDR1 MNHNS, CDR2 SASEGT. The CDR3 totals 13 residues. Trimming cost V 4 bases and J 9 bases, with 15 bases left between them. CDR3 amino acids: CASSVVGERAQYF. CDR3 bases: TGTGCCAGCAGTGTGGTTGGGGAAAGGGCCCAGTACTTC.

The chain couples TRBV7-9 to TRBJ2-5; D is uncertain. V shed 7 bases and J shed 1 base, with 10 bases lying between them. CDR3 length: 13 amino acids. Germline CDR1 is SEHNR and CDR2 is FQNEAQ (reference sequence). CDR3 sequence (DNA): TGTGCCAGCACCTCACCAATCCAAGAGACCCAGTACTTC. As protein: CASTSPIQETQYF.

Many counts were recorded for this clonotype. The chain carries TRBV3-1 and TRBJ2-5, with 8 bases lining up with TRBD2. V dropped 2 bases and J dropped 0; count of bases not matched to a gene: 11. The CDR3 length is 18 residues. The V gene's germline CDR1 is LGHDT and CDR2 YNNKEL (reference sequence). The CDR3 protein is CASSQFVAGRSYQETQYF. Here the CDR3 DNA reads TGTGCCAGCAGCCAATTCGTAGCGGGACGGTCGTACCAAGAGACCCAGTACTTC.

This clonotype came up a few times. The CDR3, as DNA: TGTGCCTGGGGTCGCGGGGGCGCAGGTGGCTACACCTTC. Its translation: CAWGRGGAGGYTF. The chain has TRBV30 and TRBJ1-2; maybe TRBD1 (6 bases). CDR3 length: 13 residues. V was clipped by 5 bases and J by 7 bases, with 17 bases between them. Germline V gives CDR1 GTSNPN, CDR2 SVGIG (reference sequence). Together with reference TRBV30 and TRBJ1-2, the CDR3 gives the full variable domain: SQTIHQWPATLVQPVGSPLSLECTVEGTSNPNLYWYRQAAGRGLQLLFYSVGIGQISSEVPQNLSASRPQDRQFILSSKKLLLSDSGFYLCAWGRGGAGGYTFGSGTRLTVV.